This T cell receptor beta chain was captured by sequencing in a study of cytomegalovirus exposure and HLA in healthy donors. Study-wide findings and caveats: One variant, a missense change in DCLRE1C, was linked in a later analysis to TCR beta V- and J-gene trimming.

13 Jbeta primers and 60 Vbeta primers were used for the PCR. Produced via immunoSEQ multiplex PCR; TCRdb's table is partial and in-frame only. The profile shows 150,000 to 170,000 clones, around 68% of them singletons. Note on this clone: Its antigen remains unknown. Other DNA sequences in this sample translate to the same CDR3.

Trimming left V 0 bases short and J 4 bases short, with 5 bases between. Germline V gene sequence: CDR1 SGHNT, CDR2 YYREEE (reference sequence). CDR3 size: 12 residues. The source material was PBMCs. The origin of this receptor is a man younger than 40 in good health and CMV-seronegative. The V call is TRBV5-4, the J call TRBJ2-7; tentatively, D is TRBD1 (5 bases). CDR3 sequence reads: CASSLDRYEQYF. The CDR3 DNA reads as TGTGCCAGCAGCTTGGACAGGTACGAGCAGTACTTC.